A selection of T cell receptor beta chains follows, all from one sample in a study of cytomegalovirus exposure and HLA in healthy donors. Some clones are missing from TCRdb's copy, which holds only in-frame ones; the method was immunoSEQ multiplex PCR. This sample carries over 110,000 clones, 78% of them seen once, and the ten largest clones take roughly 2.9%. What was sequenced was PBMCs. The receptors were gathered from a female donor in good health and CMV-seronegative. The conserved cysteine and the conserved F or W are not part of the CDR3 here.

J gene: TRBJ1-1; V gene: TRBV27; CDR3 protein: ASSLSGGRRNTEAF
J gene: TRBJ2-7; V gene: TRBV2; CDR3 protein: ASSASGTPYEQY
J gene: TRBJ1-5; V gene: TRBV6-1; CDR3 protein: ASSSSFQQPQH
J gene: TRBJ1-5; V gene: TRBV27; CDR3 protein: ASSPRTPNQNQPQH
J gene: TRBJ1-6; V gene: TRBV6-6; CDR3 protein: ASSPMDSSYNSPLH
J gene: TRBJ1-2; V gene: TRBV7-2; CDR3 protein: ASSQGAWGYT
J gene: TRBJ2-3; V gene: TRBV5-4; CDR3 protein: ASSLGSGSTDTQY
J gene: TRBJ1-2; V gene: TRBV30; CDR3 protein: AWSLLGGYT
J gene: TRBJ2-7; V gene: TRBV30; CDR3 protein: AWSVGAGGLYEQY
J gene: TRBJ1-2; V gene: TRBV7-8; CDR3 protein: ASSTFPGQGYRANYGYT
J gene: TRBJ2-1; V gene: TRBV27; CDR3 protein: ASGGLAGAGGEQF